This TCR beta chain is from a study of CD8 T cells in Susac syndrome. Random-hexamer reverse transcription was applied to roughly 0.45 to 1 ug RNA. TCRdb fed the immunoSEQ multiplex PCR reads into MiXCR, producing one record per CDR3 protein. This sample has roughly 200,000 distinct CDR3 sequences, with approximately 94% found just once. CDR1 and CDR2 (germline): MGHDK, SYGVNS. The CDR3 is 14 residues long. The J segment lost 3 bases and the V segment lost 1 base, leaving 3 bases of the junction unmatched. The sequenced sample consisted of CD4+ T cells from PBMCs. V and J are TRBV25-1 and TRBJ2-7, with 7 bases lining up with TRBD2. The clonotype originates from a human donor with multiple sclerosis. The CDR3 DNA sequence: TGTGCCAGCAGTGAATTGGGAGGGGACTACGAGCAGTACTTC. The encoded protein is CASSELGGDYEQYF.